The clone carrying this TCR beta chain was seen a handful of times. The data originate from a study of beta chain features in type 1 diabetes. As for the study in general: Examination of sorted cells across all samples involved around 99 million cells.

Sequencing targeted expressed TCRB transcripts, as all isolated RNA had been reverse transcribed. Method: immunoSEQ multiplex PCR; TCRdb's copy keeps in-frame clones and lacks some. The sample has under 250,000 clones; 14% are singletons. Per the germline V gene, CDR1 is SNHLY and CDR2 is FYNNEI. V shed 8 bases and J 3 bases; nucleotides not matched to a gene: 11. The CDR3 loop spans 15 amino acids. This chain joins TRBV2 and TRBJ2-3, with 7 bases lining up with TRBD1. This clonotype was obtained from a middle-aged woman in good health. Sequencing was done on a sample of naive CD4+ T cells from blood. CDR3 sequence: CASGVGTARTDTQYF. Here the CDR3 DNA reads TGTGCCAGCGGGGTAGGGACAGCTAGGACAGATACGCAGTATTTT.